One T cell receptor beta chain is described in this entry. Germline CDR1 and CDR2: MDHEN and SYDVKM. CDR3 length: 15 residues. The V segment lost 8 bases and the J segment 1 base; nucleotides outside the gene matches: 6. Repertoires were generated with immunoSEQ multiplex PCR, while TCRdb's copy carries only in-frame clones and drops some. This table has around 99,000 clones, around 90% appearing once. The sample belongs to a study of OX40 agonist ivuxolimab in advanced cancers. The clonotype comes from an adult with an advanced solid tumor such as melanoma, head and neck, liver or kidney cancer. The chain has TRBV28 and TRBJ1-3, with 9 bases that match TRBD1. Sequenced here: CD4+ or CD8+ T cells sorted from blood, sampled in a trial of the OX40 agonist ivuxolimab. The CDR3 here is CASSTGGASGNTIYF. For the CDR3, the DNA is TGTGCCAGCTCTACAGGGGGCGCGTCTGGAAACACCATATATTTT.